This TCR beta chain appears in the sequencing data of a study of Graves' ophthalmopathy and Graves' hyperthyroidism. Across the whole study: The term stable hyperthyroidism indicated an absence of ophthalmopathy within 18 months of follow-up.

Trimming removed 2 bases from V and 1 base from J, with 8 bases in between. The germline V gene has CDR1 WSHSY and CDR2 SAAADI. The length of the CDR3 is 14 residues. RNA transcripts were the source from which TCR beta CDR3 regions were amplified. HTBI-primed RT-PCR formed the first round, and a multiplex PCR formed the second. TCRdb recomputed calls from the multiplex PCR reads with MiXCR, one row per CDR3 protein. The data contain more than 1,000,000 distinct CDR3 sequences, about 35% of them singletons. This clonotype was observed at least ten times. Its cognate antigen is unknown. Other autoimmune diseases, uncontrolled infections, pregnancy or lactation led to the exclusion of patients. The study, taken as a whole, reports: The blood repertoire also included most expanded thyroid clonotypes above 0.001 frequency.

The sequencing sample was made of peripheral blood or thyroid tissue (not recorded which). The TCR originated in an adult man with Graves' hyperthyroidism. The gene calls are TRBV10-2 and TRBJ1-1; the D gene is possibly TRBD1 (5 bases). The DNA for the CDR3 is TGCGCCAGCAGTGAGGAGGACACGAACACTGAAGCTTTCTTT. Translating gives CASSEEDTNTEAFF.